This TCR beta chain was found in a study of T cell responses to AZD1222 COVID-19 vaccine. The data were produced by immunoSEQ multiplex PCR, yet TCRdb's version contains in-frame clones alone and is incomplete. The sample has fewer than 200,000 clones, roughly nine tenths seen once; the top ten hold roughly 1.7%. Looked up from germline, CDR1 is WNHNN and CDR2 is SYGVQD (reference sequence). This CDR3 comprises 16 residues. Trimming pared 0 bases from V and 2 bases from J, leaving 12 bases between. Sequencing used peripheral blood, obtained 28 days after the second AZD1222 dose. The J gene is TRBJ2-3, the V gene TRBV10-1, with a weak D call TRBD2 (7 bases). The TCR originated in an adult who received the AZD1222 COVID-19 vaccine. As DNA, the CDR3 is TGCGCCAGCAGTGAGTCGGCGGGGGCCATCACAGATACGCAGTATTTT. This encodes CASSESAGAITDTQYF.